This T cell receptor (beta chain) is drawn from a study of shared T cell receptors in the human thymus. Using immunoSEQ multiplex PCR, the repertoire was profiled, and TCRdb retains in-frame clones only, with some absent. The sample records about 660,000 clones, 88% being singletons. These data were also reused for a study on human thymus T cells. Turning to that study: The authors found apparently biased V and J gene usage in thymic and blood repertoires. Related studies found that unrelated individuals share highly overlapping thymic repertoires.

The TCR sequence derives from a boy under two years old with a congenital heart defect. The sequencing sample was made of thymocytes.

The CDR3 spells CATLTGSGELFF. The CDR3 bases are TGTGCCACCCTGACAGGGTCCGGGGAGCTGTTTTTT. The chain links TRBV11-2 to TRBJ2-2; 7 nucleotides agree with TRBD1. CDR3 length: 12 amino acids. Germline V lookup: CDR1 SGHAT, CDR2 FQNNGV. V lost 10 bases, J lost 6 bases, and 5 bases stayed unmatched.